The next 18 T cell receptor beta chains were all read from a single sample in a study of shared clonotypes between healthy human individuals. Libraries were prepared by immunoSEQ multiplex PCR; TCRdb keeps only in-frame clonotypes and omits some of them. The sample carries approximately 980,000 clones, more than 75% recorded once. Sample: memory CD4+ T cells sorted from blood. Subset reported: CD45RA-negative fraction. The receptors originated from a man between 18 and 29 years old in good health.

The V gene is TRBV19, the J gene TRBJ1-5, with unresolved D. The CDR3 has 14 amino acids. Trimming took off 9 bases at V and 1 base at J, with 13 bases between the two ends. Germline values: CDR1 LNHDA, CDR2 SQIVND (reference sequence). DNA for the CDR3: TGTGCCAGCTCGGGAACCCTCAGCAATCAGCCCCAGCATTTT. Its translation: CASSGTLSNQPQHF.

As for this clone: The same CDR3 can be traced to other DNA sequences in this sample. The chain joins TRBV19 to TRBJ2-7; D is tentatively TRBD1 or TRBD2 (6 bases each). Germline CDR1 reads LNHDA; CDR2 reads SQIVND (reference sequence). CDR3 size: 14 residues. V gave up 1 base and J gave up 3 bases, with 10 bases separating them. The CDR3 DNA follows: TGTGCCAGTAGTATAGGAGGGGGGAGCTACGAGCAGTACTTC. It is translated as CASSIGGGSYEQYF.

This sequence joins TRBV10-3 and TRBJ2-1; 10 bases agree with TRBD1. This CDR3 has 16 residues. V trimming: 4 bases; J trimming: 9 bases; junction bases outside the gene matches: 12. In germline, CDR1 is ENHRY, CDR2 SYGVKD. The CDR3 loop reads CAISVAYRDRGGEQFF. In nucleotides, the CDR3 is TGTGCCATCAGTGTTGCCTACCGGGACAGGGGTGGTGAGCAGTTCTTC.

This rearrangement joins TRBV18 to TRBJ2-2; TRBD2 agrees at 11 bases. Germline V gene lookup returns CDR1 KGHSH and CDR2 LQKENI. The CDR3 extends over 16 amino acids. Trimming removed 2 bases from V and 6 bases from J; junction bases left unmatched: 5. CDR3 bases: TGTGCCAGCTCACCAACTACTAGCGGGAGACCCGGGGAGCTGTTTTTT. It specifies CASSPTTSGRPGELFF.

CDR3 sequence reads: CASSQVIGIVPLHF. CDR3 nucleotide sequence: TGCGCCAGCAGCCAAGTTATAGGGATCGTCCCCCTCCACTTT. The chain uses TRBV4-3 and TRBJ1-6, with D unresolved. The V gene lost 1 base and the J gene lost 13 bases, with 14 bases spanning the gap. The CDR3 consists of 14 residues. The germline gives CDR1 LGHNA, CDR2 YSLEER.

V gene TRBV4-1 combines with J gene TRBJ2-7, with D perhaps being TRBD1 or TRBD2 (5 bases each). The CDR3 covers 15 residues. Germline loops: CDR1 MGHRA, CDR2 YSYEKL. V gave up 1 base and J gave up 5 bases, with 15 bases separating them. The CDR3 loop is CASSQGGPLGNEQYF. CDR3 in DNA: TGCGCCAGCAGCCAAGGGGGACCGCTTGGGAACGAGCAGTACTTC.

Only a few counts were recorded for this clone. This chain links TRBV5-1 with TRBJ2-7; D unresolved. The CDR3 loop spans 14 amino acids. Germline V gene sequence: CDR1 SGHRS, CDR2 YFSETQ. V lost 0 bases, J lost 4 bases, and 11 bases lay in between. In DNA, the CDR3 is TGCGCCAGCAGCTTGGTAGGCCCGGCTTACGAGCAGTACTTC. This gives the protein CASSLVGPAYEQYF.

V and J are TRBV5-1 and TRBJ2-2, with 10 bases fitting TRBD2. Germline loops: CDR1 SGHRS, CDR2 YFSETQ. V was clipped by 4 bases and J by 5 bases; unmatched bases: 8. There are 16 residues in the CDR3. This CDR3 reads CASSILAGFVTGELFF. The DNA for the CDR3 is TGCGCCAGCAGCATACTAGCGGGGTTTGTAACCGGGGAGCTGTTTTTT.

This clone was recorded at least ten times. The gene calls are TRBV4-1 and TRBJ2-6; 7 nucleotides agree with TRBD1. This CDR3 contains 16 residues. The V gene end was trimmed by 0 bases and the J gene end by 3 bases; junction bases not matched to a gene: 2. CDR1 is MGHRA, CDR2 YSYEKL, per germline. The CDR3 loop is CASSQEGGHGANVLTF. CDR3 sequence (DNA): TGCGCCAGCAGCCAAGAAGGGGGCCATGGGGCCAACGTCCTGACTTTC.

The rearrangement joins TRBV9 to TRBJ2-1, with 11 bases aligning to TRBD2. V lost 2 bases, J lost 7 bases, and 5 bases stayed unmatched. The CDR3 loop spans 15 amino acids. Looked up from germline, CDR1 is SGDLS and CDR2 is YYNGEE. This CDR3 reads CASSVTSGRGNEQFF. CDR3 nucleotides: TGTGCCAGCAGCGTCACTAGCGGGAGAGGAAATGAGCAGTTCTTC. The full variable domain, in which reference TRBV9 and TRBJ2-1 provide the parts outside the CDR3, is DSGVTQTPKHLITATGQRVTLRCSPRSGDLSVYWYQQSLDQGLQFLIQYYNGEERAKGNILERFSAQQFPDLHSELNLSSLELGDSALYFCASSVTSGRGNEQFFGPGTRLTVL.

Here the CDR3 DNA reads TGTGCCAGCAGTTCCGGGACAGGGAGTGTTAGTCGAGAGACCCAGTACTTC. This sequence encodes CASSSGTGSVSRETQYF. This chain uses TRBV28 with TRBJ2-5, with 9 positions matching TRBD1. CDR1 MDHEN and CDR2 SYDVKM come from the germline V gene. The CDR3 runs 17 residues. J was trimmed by 4 bases and V by 4 bases; bases with no gene match: 13.

The chain employs TRBV5-8 and TRBJ1-1; D perhaps matches TRBD1 (6 bases). Per germline, CDR1 SGHTS and CDR2 YDEGEE. Trimming left V 6 bases short and J 4 bases short, with 16 bases between. The length of the CDR3 is 14 residues. The CDR3 coding sequence is TGTGCCAGCACCTGGGGCAGGGGAGTCACTGAAGCTTTCTTT. Protein product: CASTWGRGVTEAFF.

V usage is TRBV7-2 and J usage is TRBJ1-2; D is uncertain. The germline V gene has CDR1 SGHTA and CDR2 FQGNSA. There are 15 residues in the CDR3. The V end was cut by 5 bases, the J end by 0 bases, with 13 bases between. DNA of the CDR3: TGTGCCAGCAGCCCATTTGCCGGGGCTAACTATGGCTACACCTTC. Amino acid sequence: CASSPFAGANYGYTF.

The chain couples TRBV6-5 to TRBJ1-2; D gene uncertain. Germline CDR1 is MNHEY and CDR2 is SVGAGI. This CDR3 contains 13 residues. V was trimmed by 0 bases and J by 3 bases, leaving 5 bases between them. This CDR3 is CASSYSDYYGYTF. Here the CDR3 DNA reads TGTGCCAGCAGTTACTCAGATTACTATGGCTACACCTTC.

About this clone: Germline is not matched at one junction end, which may reflect a read error. V usage is TRBV7-7 and J usage is TRBJ2-5; D remains ambiguous. The CDR3 covers 13 residues. CDR1 and CDR2 (germline): SSHAT, FNYEAQ (reference sequence). The chain's CDR3 is CASSLEGSKTQYF. The CDR3 DNA reads TGTGCTAGCAGCCTAGAAGGTTCGAAGACCCAGTACTTC.

The V and J genes are TRBV29-1 and TRBJ1-4; D possibly corresponds to TRBD1 (6 bases). V lost 5 bases and J 2 bases, leaving 9 bases between the germline ends. Germline CDR1 is SQVTM and CDR2 is ANQGSEA. This CDR3 spans 13 amino acids. CDR3 sequence reads: CSVSQGTNEKLFF. The CDR3, as DNA: TGCAGCGTTTCACAGGGTACTAATGAAAAACTGTTTTTT.

This clone turned up a few times. This same CDR3 is encoded by further DNA sequences in the sample. V gene TRBV28 combines with J gene TRBJ2-5; D is ambiguous. Between the trimmed V and J ends, which lost 3 bases and 4 bases, there was a span of 3 bases. CDR3 length: 11 amino acids. CDR1 is MDHEN, CDR2 SYDVKM, per germline. The CDR3 loop reads CASSFRETQYF. The CDR3 DNA reads as TGTGCCAGCAGTTTTCGAGAGACCCAGTACTTC. Based on the CDR3 plus reference TRBV28 and TRBJ2-5, the full variable domain is DVKVTQSSRYLVKRTGEKVFLECVQDMDHENMFWYRQDPGLGLRLIYFSYDVKMKEKGDIPEGYSVSREKKERFSLILESASTNQTSMYLCASSFRETQYFGPGTRLLVL.

A few counts support this clone. This chain connects TRBV5-1 to TRBJ2-1, with 11 bases lining up with TRBD2. This CDR3 comprises 15 residues. Trimming took 0 bases from V and 7 from J; bases not matched to a gene: 3. Germline CDR1 reads SGHRS; CDR2 reads YFSETQ. CDR3 DNA sequence: TGCGCCAGCAGCTTGGATCGGACTAGCGGGAATGAGCAGTTCTTC. Translated, it gives CASSLDRTSGNEQFF.